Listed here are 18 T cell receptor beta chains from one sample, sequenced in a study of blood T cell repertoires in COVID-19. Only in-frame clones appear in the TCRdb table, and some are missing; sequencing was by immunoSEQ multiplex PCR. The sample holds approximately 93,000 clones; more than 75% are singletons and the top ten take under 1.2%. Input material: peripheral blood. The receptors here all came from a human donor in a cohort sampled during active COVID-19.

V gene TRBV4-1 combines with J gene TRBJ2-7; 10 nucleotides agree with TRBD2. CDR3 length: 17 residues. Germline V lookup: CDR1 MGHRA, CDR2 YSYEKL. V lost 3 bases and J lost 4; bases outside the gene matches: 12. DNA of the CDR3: TGCGCCAGCAGCCACCCCATTACGGGGACTAGCGCTTACGAGCAGTACTTC. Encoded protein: CASSHPITGTSAYEQYF.

The CDR3 nucleotides read TGTGCCAGCAGCTTTAGTCAGGGGAACACTGAAGCTTTCTTT. This codes for CASSFSQGNTEAFF. The chain couples TRBV5-8 to TRBJ1-1; a possible D gene is TRBD1 (5 bases). CDR3 length: 14 residues. Trimming took 2 bases from V and 1 from J, leaving 9 bases between them. Germline V gene sequence: CDR1 SGHTS, CDR2 YDEGEE.

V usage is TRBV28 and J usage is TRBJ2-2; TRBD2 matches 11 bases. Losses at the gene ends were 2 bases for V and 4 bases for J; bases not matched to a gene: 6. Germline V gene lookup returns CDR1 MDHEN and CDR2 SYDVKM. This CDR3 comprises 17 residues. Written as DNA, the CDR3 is TGTGCCAGCAGTTTAAGGCTAGCGGGAGGTGCCACCGGGGAGCTGTTTTTT. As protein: CASSLRLAGGATGELFF.

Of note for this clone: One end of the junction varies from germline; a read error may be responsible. The CDR3 here is CASGFDSTSYEQYF. The CDR3 DNA sequence: TGCGCCAGCGGCTTCGACTCCACCTCCTACGAGCAGTACTTC. The chain combines TRBV5-1 with TRBJ2-7; the D is unclear. In germline, CDR1 is SGHRS, CDR2 YFSETQ. The CDR3 has 14 residues. Full variable domain (remainder filled in from reference TRBV5-1 and TRBJ2-7): KAGVTQTPRYLIKTRGQQVTLSCSPISGHRSVSWYQQTPGQGLQFLFEYFSETQRNKGNFPGRFSGRQFSNSRSEMNVSTLELGDSALYLCASGFDSTSYEQYFGPGTRLTVT.

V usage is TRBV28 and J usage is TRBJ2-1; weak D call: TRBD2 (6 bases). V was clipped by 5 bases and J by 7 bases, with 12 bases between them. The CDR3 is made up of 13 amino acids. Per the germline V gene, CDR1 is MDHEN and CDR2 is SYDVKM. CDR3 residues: CASSDSGGNEQFF. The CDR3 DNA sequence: TGTGCCAGCAGTGACAGTGGGGGGAATGAGCAGTTCTTC.

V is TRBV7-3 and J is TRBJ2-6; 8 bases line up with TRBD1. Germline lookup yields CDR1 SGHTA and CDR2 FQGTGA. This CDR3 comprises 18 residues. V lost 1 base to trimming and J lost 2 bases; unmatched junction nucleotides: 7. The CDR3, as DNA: TGTGCCAGCAGCTTAATGGGGACAGGACTAACTGGGGCCAACGTCCTGACTTTC. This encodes CASSLMGTGLTGANVLTF.

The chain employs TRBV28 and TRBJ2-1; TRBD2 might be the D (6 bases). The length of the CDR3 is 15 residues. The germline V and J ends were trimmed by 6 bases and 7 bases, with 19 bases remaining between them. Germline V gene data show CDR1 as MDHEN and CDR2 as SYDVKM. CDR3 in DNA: TGTGCCAGCAGAAACAGCGGCGGGGTGGGGAATGAGCAGTTCTTC. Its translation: CASRNSGGVGNEQFF.

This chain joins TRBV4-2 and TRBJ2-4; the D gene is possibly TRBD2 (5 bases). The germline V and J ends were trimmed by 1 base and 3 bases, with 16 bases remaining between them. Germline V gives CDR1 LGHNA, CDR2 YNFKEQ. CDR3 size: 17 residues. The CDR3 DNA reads TGTGCCAGCAGCCAAGTGGGTTCCGGGGATGGCAAAAACATTCAGTACTTC. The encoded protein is CASSQVGSGDGKNIQYF.

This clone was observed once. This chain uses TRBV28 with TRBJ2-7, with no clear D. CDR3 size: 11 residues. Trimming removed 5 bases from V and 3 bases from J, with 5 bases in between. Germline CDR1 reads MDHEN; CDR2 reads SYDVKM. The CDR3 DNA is TGTGCCAGCAGTCACTACTACGAGCAGTACTTC. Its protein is CASSHYYEQYF. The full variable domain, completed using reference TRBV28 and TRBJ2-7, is DVKVTQSSRYLVKRTGEKVFLECVQDMDHENMFWYRQDPGLGLRLIYFSYDVKMKEKGDIPEGYSVSREKKERFSLILESASTNQTSMYLCASSHYYEQYFGPGTRLTVT.

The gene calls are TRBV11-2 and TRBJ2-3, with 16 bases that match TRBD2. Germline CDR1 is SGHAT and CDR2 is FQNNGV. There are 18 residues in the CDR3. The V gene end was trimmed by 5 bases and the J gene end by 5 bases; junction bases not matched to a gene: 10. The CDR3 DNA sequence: TGTGCCAGCAGCCTGGGACTAGCGGGAGGGAGGGAAGGAGATACGCAGTATTTT. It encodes CASSLGLAGGREGDTQYF.

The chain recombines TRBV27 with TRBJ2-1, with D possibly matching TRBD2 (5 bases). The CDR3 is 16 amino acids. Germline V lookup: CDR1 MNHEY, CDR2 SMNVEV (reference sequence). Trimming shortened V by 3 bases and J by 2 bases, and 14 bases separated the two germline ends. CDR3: CASSFTGSRAYNEQFF. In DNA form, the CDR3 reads TGTGCCAGCAGTTTCACTGGGAGTCGAGCCTACAATGAGCAGTTCTTC.

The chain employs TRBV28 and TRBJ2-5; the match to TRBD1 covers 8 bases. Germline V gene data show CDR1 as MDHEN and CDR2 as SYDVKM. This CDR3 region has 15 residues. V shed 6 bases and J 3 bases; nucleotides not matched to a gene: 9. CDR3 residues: CASSETGTGEETQYF. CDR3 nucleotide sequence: TGTGCCAGCAGCGAGACCGGGACAGGCGAAGAGACCCAGTACTTC.

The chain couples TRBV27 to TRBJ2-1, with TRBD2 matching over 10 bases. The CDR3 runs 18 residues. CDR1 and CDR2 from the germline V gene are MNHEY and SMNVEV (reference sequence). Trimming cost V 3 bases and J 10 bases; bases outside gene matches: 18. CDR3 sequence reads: CASSFPISAGGPPKEQFF. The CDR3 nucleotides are TGTGCCAGCAGTTTCCCAATTTCAGCGGGAGGGCCTCCCAAGGAGCAGTTCTTC.

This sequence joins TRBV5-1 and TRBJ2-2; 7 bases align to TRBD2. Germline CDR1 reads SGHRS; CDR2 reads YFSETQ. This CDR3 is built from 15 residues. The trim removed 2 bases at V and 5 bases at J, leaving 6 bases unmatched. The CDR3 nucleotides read TGCGCCAGCAGCTTCCCCGCGGGAGAAACCGGGGAGCTGTTTTTT. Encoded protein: CASSFPAGETGELFF.

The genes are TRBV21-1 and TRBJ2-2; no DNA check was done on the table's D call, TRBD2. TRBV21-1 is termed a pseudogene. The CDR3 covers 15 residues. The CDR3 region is CASSKRGGKAGELFF. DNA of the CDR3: TGTGCCAGCAGCAAACGTGGCGGGAAGGCCGGGGAGCTGTTTTTT.

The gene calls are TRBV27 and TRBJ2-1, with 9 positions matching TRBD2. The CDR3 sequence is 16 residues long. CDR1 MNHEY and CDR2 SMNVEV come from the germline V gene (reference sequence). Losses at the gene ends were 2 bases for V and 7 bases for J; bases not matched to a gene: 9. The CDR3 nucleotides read TGTGCCAGCAGTTTAATGGGTAGCGGGAGTCAGAATGAGCAGTTCTTC. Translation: CASSLMGSGSQNEQFF.

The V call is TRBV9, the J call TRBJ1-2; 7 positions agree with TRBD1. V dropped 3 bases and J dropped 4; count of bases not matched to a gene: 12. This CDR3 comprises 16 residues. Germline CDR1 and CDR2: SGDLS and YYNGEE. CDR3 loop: CASSDQPSTGFYGYTF. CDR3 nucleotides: TGTGCCAGCAGCGATCAGCCTTCGACAGGGTTCTATGGCTACACCTTC.

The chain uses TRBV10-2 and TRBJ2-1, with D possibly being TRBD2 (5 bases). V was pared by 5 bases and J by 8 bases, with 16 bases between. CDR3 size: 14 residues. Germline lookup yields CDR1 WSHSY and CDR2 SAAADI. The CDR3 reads CASSPLAGGHEQFF. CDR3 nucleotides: TGCGCCAGCAGTCCACTTGCGGGCGGCCATGAGCAGTTCTTC.